What follows describes a single T cell receptor (beta chain). What antigen it recognizes has not been identified. A junction boundary mismatches the germline segment, possibly from a read error. This specimen comes from a study of CD8 T cells in Susac syndrome (dated by TCRdb to about 2019). Background on the whole study: The study used repertoire sequencing to test whether antigen drove CD8+ T cell activation and differentiation in Susac syndrome.

Peripheral blood CD8+ and CD4+ T cells from healthy donors, Susac syndrome patients and multiple sclerosis patients were profiled by high-throughput TCR beta sequencing. The healthy donors served as controls matched for age and sex. Bulk CD8+ and CD4+ T cells were purified magnetically by negative isolation, whereas CD8+ TEMRA cells were enriched by FACS. Blood was collected in EDTA tubes and processed within 24 hours, with PBMCs isolated through density gradient centrifugation. PBMCs intended for TCR sequencing were frozen in liquid nitrogen and were later thawed in a 37 degrees C water bath. A purity of at least 90% was achieved for sorted or isolated CD4+, CD8+ and CD8+ TEMRA cells. The study at large found these results: The study acknowledged that relatively few individuals were included in the TCR sequencing and HLA analysis.

RNA was extracted with the RNeasy kit and 0.5 to 1 ug was reverse transcribed using random hexamers. The immunoSEQ multiplex PCR assay, which covers 54 Vbeta and 13 Jbeta segments, was used to amplify TCR beta CDR3 regions. Bias from PCR amplification was corrected by using a synthetic template baseline for primer optimization and for computational correction. Processing in the source paper ran as follows. Reads were annotated to V, D and J genes according to IMGT and were analyzed with immunoSEQ Analyzer, with only productive sequences retained. Clonality was computed as one minus Shannon entropy normalized by log2 of the number of productive unique sequences. For each patient and control, public and private clones were evaluated within the 100 most prevalent clones. Susac-specific clones were defined as absent from healthy and MS cohorts, 850 to 1,300 published viral clones and other ImmuneACCESS disease sequences. TCRdb reworked the public reads: Q25 trimming with fastp, MiXCR clone assembly, productive beta chains retained. Each CDR3 protein appears once, grouped with its most common genes and DNA. The authors' filters were not applied to this entry. The sample has 130,000 to 150,000 distinct CDR3 sequences on record, 94% of them singletons. The biggest ten clones account for nearly 0.085% of the sample.

CDR3 length: 13 amino acids, cysteine to phenylalanine. Only the CDR3 DNA is retained, 39 bases long and in frame from the first base. CDR1 SGHRS and CDR2 YFSETQ were looked up in the germline V gene. The sequence derives from a human donor in good health. The chain joins TRBV5-1 to TRBJ2-7, with 12 bases aligning to TRBD2. The specimen was CD4+ T cells from PBMCs. This receptor carries the CDR3 CASSTASGRARNF. The DNA sequence reads TGCGCCAGCAGCACCGCTAGCGGGAGGGCCCGGAACTTC.